The subject of this entry is one T cell receptor (beta chain). The sample is drawn from a study of blood T cell repertoires in COVID-19. Study-level background: Sites across the United States, Italy and Spain contributed samples from acute and convalescent COVID-19. T cells, B-cell-depleted T cells, or PBMCs supplied cDNA or gDNA.

The V and J ends lost 1 base and 7 bases, in that order; junction bases with no gene match: 19. Germline V gene lookup returns CDR1 GTSNPN and CDR2 SVGIG (reference sequence). This CDR3 contains 18 residues. The authors' processing: Cell counts per sample came from amplifying reference gene primers. The table came from immunoSEQ multiplex PCR; TCRdb's copy has only in-frame clones and leaves some out. The D gene and trimming were derived from the DNA, and the V and J assignments and clone size from that table. Of fewer than 400,000 clones in the sample, over 70% were seen once. Sequencing was carried out using peripheral blood. This receptor was taken from a young man with active or convalescent COVID-19. The chain is built from TRBV30 and TRBJ1-2, with TRBD1 identical over 9 bases. CDR3 nucleotide sequence: TGTGCCTGGAGTGGAGTAAGAGGCGGGACAGGGTTGGAAGGTGGCTACACCTTC. It codes for CAWSGVRGGTGLEGGYTF.